The clone carrying this TCR beta chain was detected many times. The data stem from a study of patients and donors after allogeneic stem cell transplantation. The CDR3 consists of 15 residues. Germline assignment: CDR1 ENHRY and CDR2 SYGVKD. The ends were cut back, 3 bases at V and 3 bases at J, with 12 bases in the middle. Via MiXCR, TCRdb re-called the RT-PCR reads, giving one row per CDR3 protein. The sample carries 920,000 or so distinct CDR3 sequences, 15% to 20% recorded once. The sample comprised blood, either unsorted or a sorted T cell fraction (not recorded which). The sequence came from a human donor who was either an allogeneic HSCT recipient or a stem cell or donor lymphocyte infusion donor (not recorded which). It is not recorded whose cells these are; they may come from a transplant donor. The chain joins TRBV10-3 to TRBJ2-1; no clear D gene. The CDR3 sequence: CAISEVDRGYNEQFF. For the CDR3, the DNA is TGTGCCATCAGTGAAGTCGATCGCGGCTACAATGAGCAGTTCTTC.